This TCR beta chain was found in a study of T cell responses to AZD1222 COVID-19 vaccine (dated by TCRdb to the early 2020s). Notes on the research overall: AZD1222 recipients with second doses at about 4 weeks or about 12 weeks were pooled, because spike-specific TCR depth and breadth did not differ between schedules. A total of just over 230 trial participants underwent TCR sequencing, of whom some 200 had received two doses of AZD1222 and approximately 25 had received two doses of the MenACWY control vaccine. Enrollment into the trials was organized by age into subgroups of 18-55, 56-69 and 70-plus years, and those subgroups contained approximately 160, 26 and 62 TCR-sequenced participants, respectively. General study outcomes and caveats: Because no day 14 peak-response samples were available, the repertoires could be characterized only after the peak T cell response. In the small 56-69-year group, the increase in depth fell short of significance, most likely because of low power. Only five to seven AZD1222 recipients were SARS-CoV-2 seropositive at baseline, limiting conclusions about previously exposed vaccinees. A significant rise in spike-specific TCR breadth and depth was observed after two AZD1222 doses relative to day 0 and relative to MenACWY recipients. Participants were mostly white British, with more females than males. The authors suggested clonal diversity may have been underestimated. CD4 TCRs associated with the vaccine covered the entire spike protein, and the dominant responses were in regions 160-218 and 743-854. Reportedly, almost half of the unique spike-specific TCRs recognized epitopes lying outside the regions that are mutated in the B.1.351 and B.1.1.7 variants.

The sample's time point, from its label and the paper: baseline before first vaccination. Vaccinee samples were obtained from the UK trials COV001 and COV002, which included a single-blind randomized controlled phase 2/3 trial of AZD1222 (ChAdOx1 nCoV-19) in healthy adults. Trial participant PBMC samples were collected at day 0 and day 28 after the second dose for TCRbeta chain sequencing. Looking up the germline V gene yields CDR1 MNHEY and CDR2 SVGEGT. From its cysteine to its phenylalanine, the CDR3 spans 16 amino acids. The kept DNA is CDR3 alone, 48 bases in frame from the first base. Germline trimming: 3 bases from V, 1 base from J; junction bases outside gene matches: 6. A note on this clone: Its antigen remains unidentified. No qualities accompany the bases; no much larger clone lies one base away.

The CDR3 regions of human TCRbeta chains were subjected to immunosequencing. For the original study's pipeline: Repertoire TCRs were checked for matches against a reference library of SARS-CoV-2-specific TCRs that had been generated using the MIRA antigen-specificity platform. Breadth meant the fraction of unique TCRs that were SARS-CoV-2-associated, whereas depth meant the fraction of total T cells that were SARS-CoV-2-associated. Using the MIRA data, each spike-specific TCR was mapped to the spike region that the TCR reacts to and placed in a CD4 or CD8 class. Log10-transformed breadth and depth values were compared by one-way ANOVA with Sidak's multiple comparisons tests. As stored in TCRdb, this immuneACCESS dataset retains in-frame rearrangements with V and J assigned. A fraction of the clones does not appear; measured against another copy, unresolved V genes explain less than half of the discrepancy, and the remainder lacks a known reason. Clone size and V and J calls were adopted from that table, with D and trimming inferred from the DNA. The sample table lists some 120,000 clones, around 84% of them with a count of one. In total, the top ten clones hold approximately 12% of the sample.

The origin of this receptor is an adult in good health. The chain is encoded by TRBV6-2 or TRBV6-3 joined to TRBJ1-5; TRBD1 agrees with 7 junctional bases. Sequenced here: peripheral blood, sampled on day 0 of AZD1222 vaccination. The CDR3 loop reads CASSYSRDSSNQPQHF. The nucleotide sequence is given as TGTGCCAGCAGTTATTCCCGGGACAGCAGCAATCAGCCCCAGCATTTT.